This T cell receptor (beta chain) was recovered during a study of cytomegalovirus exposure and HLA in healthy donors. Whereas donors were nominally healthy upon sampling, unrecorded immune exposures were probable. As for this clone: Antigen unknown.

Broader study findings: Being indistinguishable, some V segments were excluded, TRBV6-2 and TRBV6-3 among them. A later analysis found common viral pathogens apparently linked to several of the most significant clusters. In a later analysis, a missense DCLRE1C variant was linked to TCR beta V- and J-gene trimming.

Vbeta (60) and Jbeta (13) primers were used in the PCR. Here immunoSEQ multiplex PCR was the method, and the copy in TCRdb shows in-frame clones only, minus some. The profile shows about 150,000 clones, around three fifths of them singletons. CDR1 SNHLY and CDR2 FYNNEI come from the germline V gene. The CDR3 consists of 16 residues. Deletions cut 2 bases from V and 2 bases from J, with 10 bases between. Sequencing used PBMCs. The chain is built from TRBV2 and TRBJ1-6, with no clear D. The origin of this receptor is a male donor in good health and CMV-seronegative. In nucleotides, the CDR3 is TGTGCCAGCAGTGAAAGAGGGAACACCTATAATTCACCCCTCCACTTT. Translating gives CASSERGNTYNSPLHF. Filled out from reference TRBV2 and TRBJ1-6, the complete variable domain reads EPEVTQTPSHQVTQMGQEVILRCVPISNHLYFYWYRQILGQKVEFLVSFYNNEISEKSEIFDDQFSVERPDGSNFTLKIRSTKLEDSAMYFCASSERGNTYNSPLHFGNGTRLTVT.